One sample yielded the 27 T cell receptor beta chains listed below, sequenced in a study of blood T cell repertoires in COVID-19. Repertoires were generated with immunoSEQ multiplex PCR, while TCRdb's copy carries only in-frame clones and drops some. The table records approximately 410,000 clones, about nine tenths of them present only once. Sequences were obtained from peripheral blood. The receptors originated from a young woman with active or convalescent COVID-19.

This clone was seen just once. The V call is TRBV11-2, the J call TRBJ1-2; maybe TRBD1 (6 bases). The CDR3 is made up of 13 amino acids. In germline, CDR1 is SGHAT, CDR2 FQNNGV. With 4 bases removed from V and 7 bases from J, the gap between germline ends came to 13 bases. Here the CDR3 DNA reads TGTGCCAGCAGCTCGCAGCCAGGGGTTGGCTACACCTTC. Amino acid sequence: CASSSQPGVGYTF.

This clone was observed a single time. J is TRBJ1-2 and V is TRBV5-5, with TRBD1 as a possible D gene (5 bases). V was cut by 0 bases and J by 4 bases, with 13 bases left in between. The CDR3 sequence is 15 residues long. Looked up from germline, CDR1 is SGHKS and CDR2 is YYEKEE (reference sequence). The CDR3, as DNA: TGTGCCAGCAGCTTGGATCTGCAGGGCGCCTATGGCTACACCTTC. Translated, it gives CASSLDLQGAYGYTF.

CDR3 sequence: CASSSGTTGGTDTQYF. The CDR3 nucleotides read TGTGCCAGCAGCTCGGGGACCACCGGGGGGACAGATACGCAGTATTTT. The chain joins TRBV7-9 to TRBJ2-3, with 7 nucleotides matching TRBD2. V was clipped by 4 bases and J by 3 bases; unmatched bases: 10. The V gene's germline CDR1 is SEHNR and CDR2 FQNEAQ (reference sequence). CDR3 length equals 16 residues. Full variable domain (outside the CDR3, taken from reference TRBV7-9 and TRBJ2-3): DTGVSQNPRHKITKRGQNVTFRCDPISEHNRLYWYRQTLGQGPEFLTYFQNEAQLEKSRLLSDRFSAERPKGSFSTLEIQRTEQGDSAMYLCASSSGTTGGTDTQYFGPGTRLTVL.

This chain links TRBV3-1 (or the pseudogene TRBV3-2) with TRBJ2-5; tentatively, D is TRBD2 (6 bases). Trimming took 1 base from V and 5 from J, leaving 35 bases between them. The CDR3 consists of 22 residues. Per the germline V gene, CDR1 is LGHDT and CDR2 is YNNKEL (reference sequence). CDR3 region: CASSQVPTGVGAGYARSETQYF. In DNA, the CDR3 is TGTGCCAGCAGCCAAGTCCCAACGGGGGTAGGGGCGGGGTACGCGCGGTCGGAGACCCAGTACTTC.

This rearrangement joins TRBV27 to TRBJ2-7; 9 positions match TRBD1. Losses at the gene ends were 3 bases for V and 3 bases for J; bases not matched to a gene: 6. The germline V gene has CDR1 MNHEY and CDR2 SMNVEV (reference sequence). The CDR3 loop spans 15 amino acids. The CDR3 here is CASSFAGTGFYEQYF. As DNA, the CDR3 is TGTGCCAGCAGTTTCGCCGGGACAGGGTTCTACGAGCAGTACTTC.

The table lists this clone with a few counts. CDR3 in DNA: TGTGCCAGCACCCCGTCCGGGGGGGGACAGGGCGAAATTTTTGGGTCCTACGAGCAGTACTTC. Its translation is CASTPSGGGQGEIFGSYEQYF. The V and J genes are TRBV7-8 and TRBJ2-7; a weak D match, TRBD1 (9 bases). V was cut by 7 bases and J by 1 base, with 35 bases left in between. CDR1 is SGHVS, CDR2 FQNEAQ, per germline. This CDR3 is built from 21 residues.

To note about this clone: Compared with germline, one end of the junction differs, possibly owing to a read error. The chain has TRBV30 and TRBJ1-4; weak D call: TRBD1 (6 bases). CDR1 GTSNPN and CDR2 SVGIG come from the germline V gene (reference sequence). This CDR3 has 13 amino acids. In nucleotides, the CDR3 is TGTGCCTTGAGTCGGGGGGCTAGGGAAAAACTGTTTTTT. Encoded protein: CALSRGAREKLFF.

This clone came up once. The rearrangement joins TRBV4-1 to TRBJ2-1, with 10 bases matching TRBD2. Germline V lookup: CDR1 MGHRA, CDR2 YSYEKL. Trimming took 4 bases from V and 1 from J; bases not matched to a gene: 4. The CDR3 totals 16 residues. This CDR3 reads CASSLGLAVSYNEQFF. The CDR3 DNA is TGCGCCAGCAGCCTTGGACTAGCGGTATCCTACAATGAGCAGTTCTTC.

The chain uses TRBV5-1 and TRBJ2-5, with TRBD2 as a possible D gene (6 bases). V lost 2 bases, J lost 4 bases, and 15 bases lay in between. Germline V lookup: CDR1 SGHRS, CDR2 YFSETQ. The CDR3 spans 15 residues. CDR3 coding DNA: TGCGCCAGCAGCTTTGGCATCCAGGGAGGAGAGACCCAGTACTTC. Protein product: CASSFGIQGGETQYF.

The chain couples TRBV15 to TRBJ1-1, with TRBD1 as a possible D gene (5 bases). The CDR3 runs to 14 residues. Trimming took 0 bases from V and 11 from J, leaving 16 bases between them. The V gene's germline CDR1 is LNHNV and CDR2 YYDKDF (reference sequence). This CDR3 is CATSREGGKGEAFF. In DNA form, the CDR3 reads TGTGCCACCAGCAGAGAGGGAGGTAAAGGGGAGGCTTTCTTT.

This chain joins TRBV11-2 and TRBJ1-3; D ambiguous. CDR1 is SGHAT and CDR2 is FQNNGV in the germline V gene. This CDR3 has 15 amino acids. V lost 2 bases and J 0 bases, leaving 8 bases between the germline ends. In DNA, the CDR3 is TGTGCCAGCAGCTTACCCGGGAGCTCTGGAAACACCATATATTTT. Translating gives CASSLPGSSGNTIYF.

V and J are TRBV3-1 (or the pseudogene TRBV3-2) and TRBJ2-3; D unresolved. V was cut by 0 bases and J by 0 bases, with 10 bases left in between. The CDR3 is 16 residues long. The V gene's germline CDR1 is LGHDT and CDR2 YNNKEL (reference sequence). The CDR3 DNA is TGTGCCAGCAGCCAAGATGTGGTCACTAGCACAGATACGCAGTATTTT. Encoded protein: CASSQDVVTSTDTQYF.

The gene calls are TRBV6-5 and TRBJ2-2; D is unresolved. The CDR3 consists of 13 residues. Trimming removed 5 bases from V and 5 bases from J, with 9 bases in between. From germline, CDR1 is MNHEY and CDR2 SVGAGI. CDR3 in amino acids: CASSRALTGELFF. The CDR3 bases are TGTGCCAGCAGTAGAGCTTTGACCGGGGAGCTGTTTTTT.

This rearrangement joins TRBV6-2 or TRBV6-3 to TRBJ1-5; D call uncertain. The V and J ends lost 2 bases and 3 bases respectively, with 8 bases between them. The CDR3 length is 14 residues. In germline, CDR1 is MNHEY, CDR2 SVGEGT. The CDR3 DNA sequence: TGTGCCAGCAGTTACGGGCAGCACAATCAGCCCCAGCATTTT. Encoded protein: CASSYGQHNQPQHF.

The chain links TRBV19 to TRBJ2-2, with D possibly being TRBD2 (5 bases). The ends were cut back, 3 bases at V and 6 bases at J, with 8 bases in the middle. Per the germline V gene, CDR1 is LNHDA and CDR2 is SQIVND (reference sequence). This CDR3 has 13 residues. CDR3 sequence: CASSILRAGELFF. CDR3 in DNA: TGTGCCAGTAGTATTCTGCGGGCCGGGGAGCTGTTTTTT.

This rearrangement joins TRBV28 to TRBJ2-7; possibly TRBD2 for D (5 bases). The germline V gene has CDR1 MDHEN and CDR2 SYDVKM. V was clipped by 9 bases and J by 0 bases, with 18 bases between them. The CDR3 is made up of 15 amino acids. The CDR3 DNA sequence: TGTGCCAGTCTGCAGTACGGGGTGAGCTCCTACGAGCAGTACTTC. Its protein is CASLQYGVSSYEQYF.

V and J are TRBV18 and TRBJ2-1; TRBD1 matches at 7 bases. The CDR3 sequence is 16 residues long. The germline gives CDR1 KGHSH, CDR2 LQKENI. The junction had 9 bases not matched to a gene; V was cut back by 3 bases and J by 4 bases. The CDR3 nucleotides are TGTGCCAGCTCACCGACAACCGGGACAGTGTACAATGAGCAGTTCTTC. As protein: CASSPTTGTVYNEQFF.

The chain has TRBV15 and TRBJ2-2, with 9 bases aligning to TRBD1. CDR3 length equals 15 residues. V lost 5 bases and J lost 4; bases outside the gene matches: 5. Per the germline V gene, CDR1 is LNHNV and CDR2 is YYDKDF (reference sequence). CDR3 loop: CATSWGQGRTGELFF. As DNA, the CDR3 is TGTGCCACCAGCTGGGGACAGGGACGCACCGGGGAGCTGTTTTTT. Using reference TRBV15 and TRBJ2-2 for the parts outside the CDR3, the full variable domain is DAMVIQNPRYQVTQFGKPVTLSCSQTLNHNVMYWYQQKSSQAPKLLFHYYDKDFNNEADTPDNFQSRRPNTSFCFLDIRSPGLGDTAMYLCATSWGQGRTGELFFGEGSRLTVL.

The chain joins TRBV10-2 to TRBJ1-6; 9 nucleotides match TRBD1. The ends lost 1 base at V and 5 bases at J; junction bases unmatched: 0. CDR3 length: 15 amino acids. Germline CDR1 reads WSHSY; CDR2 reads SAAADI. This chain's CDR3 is CASSEWDRDNSPLHF. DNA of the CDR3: TGCGCCAGCAGTGAGTGGGACAGGGATAATTCACCCCTCCACTTT.

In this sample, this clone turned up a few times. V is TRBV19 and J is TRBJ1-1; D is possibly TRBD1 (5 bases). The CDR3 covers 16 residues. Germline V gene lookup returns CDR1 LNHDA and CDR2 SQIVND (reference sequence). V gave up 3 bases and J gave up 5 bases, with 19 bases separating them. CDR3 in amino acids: CASSIVSVGAGTEAFF. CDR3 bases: TGTGCCAGTAGTATTGTCTCAGTTGGGGCCGGTACTGAAGCTTTCTTT.

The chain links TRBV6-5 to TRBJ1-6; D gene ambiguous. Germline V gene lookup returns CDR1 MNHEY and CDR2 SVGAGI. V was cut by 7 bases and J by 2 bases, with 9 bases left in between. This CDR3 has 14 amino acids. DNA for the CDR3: TGTGCCAGCATGCGAGAAACCTATAATTCACCCCTCCACTTT. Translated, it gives CASMRETYNSPLHF.

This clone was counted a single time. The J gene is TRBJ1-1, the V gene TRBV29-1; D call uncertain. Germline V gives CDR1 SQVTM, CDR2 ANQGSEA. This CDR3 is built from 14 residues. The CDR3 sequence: CTTVVRGANTEAFF. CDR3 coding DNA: TGCACCACAGTAGTCCGGGGAGCGAACACTGAAGCTTTCTTT. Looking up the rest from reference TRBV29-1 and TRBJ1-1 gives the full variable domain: SAVISQKPSRDICQRGTSLTIQCQVDSQVTMMFWYRQQPGQSLTLIATANQGSEATYESGFVIDKFPISRPNLTFSTLTVSNMSPEDSSIYLCTTVVRGANTEAFFGQGTRLTVV.

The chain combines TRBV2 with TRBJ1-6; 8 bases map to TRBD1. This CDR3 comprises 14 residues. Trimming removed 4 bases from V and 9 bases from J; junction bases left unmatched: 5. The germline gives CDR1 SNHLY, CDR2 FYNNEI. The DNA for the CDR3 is TGTGCCAGCAGTGGACAGGGGTGGGGTTCACCCCTCCACTTT. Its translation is CASSGQGWGSPLHF.

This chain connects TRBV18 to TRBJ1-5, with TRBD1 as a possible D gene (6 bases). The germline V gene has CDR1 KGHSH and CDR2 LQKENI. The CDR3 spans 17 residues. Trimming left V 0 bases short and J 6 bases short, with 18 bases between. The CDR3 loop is CASSPPVTGPISQPQHF. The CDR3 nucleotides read TGTGCCAGCTCACCACCGGTCACAGGGCCGATAAGTCAGCCCCAGCATTTT.

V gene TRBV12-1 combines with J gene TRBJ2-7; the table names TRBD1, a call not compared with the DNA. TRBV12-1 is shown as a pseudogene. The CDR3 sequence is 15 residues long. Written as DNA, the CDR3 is TGTGCCAGCAGCTTTGTCACACCTCCCCATTACGAGCAGTACTTC. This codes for CASSFVTPPHYEQYF.

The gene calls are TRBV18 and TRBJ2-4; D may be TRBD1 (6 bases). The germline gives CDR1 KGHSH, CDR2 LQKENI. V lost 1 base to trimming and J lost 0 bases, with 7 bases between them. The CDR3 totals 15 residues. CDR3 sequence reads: CASSPRTEAKNIQYF. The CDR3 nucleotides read TGTGCCAGCTCACCACGGACAGAAGCCAAAAACATTCAGTACTTC. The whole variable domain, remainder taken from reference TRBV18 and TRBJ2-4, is NAGVMQNPRHLVRRRGQEARLRCSPMKGHSHVYWYRQLPEEGLKFMVYLQKENIIDESGMPKERFSAEFPKEGPSILRIQQVVRGDSAAYFCASSPRTEAKNIQYFGAGTRLSVL.

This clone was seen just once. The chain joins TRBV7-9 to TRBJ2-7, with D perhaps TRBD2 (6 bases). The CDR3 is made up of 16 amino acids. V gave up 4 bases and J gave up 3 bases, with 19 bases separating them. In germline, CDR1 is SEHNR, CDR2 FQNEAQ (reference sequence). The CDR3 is CASSSSRGTLDYEQYF. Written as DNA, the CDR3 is TGTGCCAGCAGCTCTAGCCGGGGGACTTTAGACTACGAGCAGTACTTC.